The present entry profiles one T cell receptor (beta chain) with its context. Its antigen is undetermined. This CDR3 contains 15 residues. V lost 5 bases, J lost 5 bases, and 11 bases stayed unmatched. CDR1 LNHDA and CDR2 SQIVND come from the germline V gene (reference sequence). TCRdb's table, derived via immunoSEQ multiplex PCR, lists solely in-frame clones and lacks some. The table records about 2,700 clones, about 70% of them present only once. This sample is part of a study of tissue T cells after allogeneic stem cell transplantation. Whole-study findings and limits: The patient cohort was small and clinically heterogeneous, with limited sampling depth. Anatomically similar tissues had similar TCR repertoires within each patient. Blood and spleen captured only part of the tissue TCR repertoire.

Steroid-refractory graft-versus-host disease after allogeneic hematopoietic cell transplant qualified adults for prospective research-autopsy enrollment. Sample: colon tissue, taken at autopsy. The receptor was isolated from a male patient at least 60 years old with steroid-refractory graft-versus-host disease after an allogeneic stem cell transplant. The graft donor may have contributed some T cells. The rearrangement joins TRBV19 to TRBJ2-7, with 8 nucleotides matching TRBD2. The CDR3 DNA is TGTGCCAGTAGTCACTCCGGGGGGGCGAGGAACGAGCAGTACTTC. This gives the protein CASSHSGGARNEQYF.